Here is one T cell receptor beta chain with its context. Its antigen is still unknown. The genes and germline here are from mouse. Sequencing ends 1 residue short of the CDR3 end; the germline J gene provides the rest. Other DNA sequences in this specimen translate into the identical CDR3. The sample is drawn from a study of tissue T cells after allogeneic stem cell transplantation. Study results and limitations: Motif-based clustering found tissue-specific repertoire signatures shared across patients, though few clones were shared.

The V gene lost 3 bases and the J gene lost 0 bases, with 6 bases spanning the gap. CDR3 length: 13 amino acids. In germline, CDR1 is KGHPV, CDR2 FQNQEV (reference sequence). The method was immunoSEQ multiplex PCR; TCRdb's version includes in-frame clones alone and lacks a portion of them. The table includes about 9,000 clones, around 45% detected once. Time point reported: mouse harvest day 7 after allogeneic transplant. Tail vein injection delivered 10^7 T-cell-depleted bone marrow cells and 10^6 splenic CD5+ T cells. B6 (H2b) cells into BALB/c (H2d) mice; tissues taken at day 7 or 14. The chain has TRBV26 and TRBJ2-7; no reliable D call. This receptor was obtained from a female BALB/c mouse given C57BL/6 T cells with graft-versus-host disease after an allogeneic hematopoietic cell transplant. The sequenced sample consisted of gut tissue. This CDR3 reads CASSLPSSYEQYF. The CDR3 DNA, read in part, is TGTGCCAGCAGTCTTCCGAGCTCCTATGAACAGTAC.